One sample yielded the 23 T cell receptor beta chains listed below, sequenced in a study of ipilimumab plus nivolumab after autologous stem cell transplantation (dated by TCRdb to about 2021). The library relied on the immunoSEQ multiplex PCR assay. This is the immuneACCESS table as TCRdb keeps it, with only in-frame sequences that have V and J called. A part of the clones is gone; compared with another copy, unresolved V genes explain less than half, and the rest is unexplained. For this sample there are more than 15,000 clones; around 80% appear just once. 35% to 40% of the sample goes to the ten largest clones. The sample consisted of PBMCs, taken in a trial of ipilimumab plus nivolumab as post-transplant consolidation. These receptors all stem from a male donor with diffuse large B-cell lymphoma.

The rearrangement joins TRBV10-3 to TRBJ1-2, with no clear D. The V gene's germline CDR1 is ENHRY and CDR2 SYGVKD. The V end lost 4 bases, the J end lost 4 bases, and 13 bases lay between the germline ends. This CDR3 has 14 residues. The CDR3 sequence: CAISVSTRGYGYTF. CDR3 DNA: TGTGCCATCAGTGTCAGTACCCGCGGCTATGGCTACACCTTC.

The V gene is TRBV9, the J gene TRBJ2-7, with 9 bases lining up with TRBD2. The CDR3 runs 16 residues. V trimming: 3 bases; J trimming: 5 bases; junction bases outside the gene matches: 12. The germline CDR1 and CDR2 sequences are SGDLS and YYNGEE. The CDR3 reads CASSARGGSGGDEQYF. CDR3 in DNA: TGTGCCAGCAGCGCCCGGGGGGGTAGCGGGGGCGACGAGCAGTACTTC. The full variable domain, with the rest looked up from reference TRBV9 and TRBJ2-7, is DSGVTQTPKHLITATGQRVTLRCSPRSGDLSVYWYQQSLDQGLQFLIQYYNGEERAKGNILERFSAQQFPDLHSELNLSSLELGDSALYFCASSARGGSGGDEQYFGPGTRLTVT.

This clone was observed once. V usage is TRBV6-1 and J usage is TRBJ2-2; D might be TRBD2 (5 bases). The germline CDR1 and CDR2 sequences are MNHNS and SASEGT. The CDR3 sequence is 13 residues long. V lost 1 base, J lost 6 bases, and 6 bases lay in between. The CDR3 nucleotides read TGTGCCAGCAGTGAAGTCGGGGCCGGGGAGCTGTTTTTT. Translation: CASSEVGAGELFF.

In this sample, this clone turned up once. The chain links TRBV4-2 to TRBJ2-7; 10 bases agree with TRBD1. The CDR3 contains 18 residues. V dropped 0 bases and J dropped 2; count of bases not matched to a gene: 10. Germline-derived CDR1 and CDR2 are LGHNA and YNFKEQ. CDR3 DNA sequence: TGTGCCAGCAGCCAAGAGGCGGGAAGAGGGACAGGGGCCTACGAGCAGTACTTC. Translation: CASSQEAGRGTGAYEQYF.

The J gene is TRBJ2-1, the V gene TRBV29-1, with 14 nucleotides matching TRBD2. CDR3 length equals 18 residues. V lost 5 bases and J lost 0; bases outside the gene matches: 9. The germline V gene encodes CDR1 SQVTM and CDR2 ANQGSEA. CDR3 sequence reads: CSVPMTSGRAYSYNEQFF. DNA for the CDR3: TGCAGCGTTCCGATGACTAGCGGGAGGGCTTACTCCTACAATGAGCAGTTCTTC.

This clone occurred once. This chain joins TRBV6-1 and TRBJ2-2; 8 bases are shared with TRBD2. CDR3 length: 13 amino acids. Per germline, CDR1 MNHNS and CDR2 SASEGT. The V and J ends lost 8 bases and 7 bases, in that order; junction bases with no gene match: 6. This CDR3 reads CASWIAGNGELFF. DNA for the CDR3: TGTGCCAGCTGGATAGCGGGAAACGGGGAGCTGTTTTTT.

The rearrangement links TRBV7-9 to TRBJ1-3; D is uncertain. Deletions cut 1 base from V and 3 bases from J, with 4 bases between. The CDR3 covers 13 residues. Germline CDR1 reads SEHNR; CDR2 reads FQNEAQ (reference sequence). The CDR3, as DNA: TGTGCCAGCAGCTTAGTATATGGAAACACCATATATTTT. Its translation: CASSLVYGNTIYF.

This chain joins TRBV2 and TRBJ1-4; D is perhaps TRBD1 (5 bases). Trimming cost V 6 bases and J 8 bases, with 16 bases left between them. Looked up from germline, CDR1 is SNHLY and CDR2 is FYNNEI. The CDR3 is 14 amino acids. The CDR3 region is CASRGGAGREKLFF. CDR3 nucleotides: TGTGCCAGCAGGGGGGGAGCGGGTCGAGAAAAACTGTTTTTT.

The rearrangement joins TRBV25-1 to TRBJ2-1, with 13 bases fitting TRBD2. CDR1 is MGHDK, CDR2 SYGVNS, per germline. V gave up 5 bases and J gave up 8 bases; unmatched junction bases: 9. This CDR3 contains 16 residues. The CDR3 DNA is TGTGCCAGCAGTACTCCCGGGACTAGCGGGATGTATGAGCAGTTCTTC. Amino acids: CASSTPGTSGMYEQFF.

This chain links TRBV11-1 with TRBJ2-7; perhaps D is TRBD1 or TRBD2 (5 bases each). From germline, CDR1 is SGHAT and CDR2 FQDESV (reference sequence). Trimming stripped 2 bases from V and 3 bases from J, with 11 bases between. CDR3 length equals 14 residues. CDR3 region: CASSLQGVSYEQYF. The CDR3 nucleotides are TGTGCCAGCAGCTTACAGGGAGTAAGCTACGAGCAGTACTTC.

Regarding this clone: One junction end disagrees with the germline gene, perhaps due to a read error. CDR3 sequence: CASSPQGVQPQHF. CDR3 bases: TGTGCTAGCAGCCCACAGGGAGTTCAGCCCCAGCATTTT. The V gene is TRBV7-7, the J gene TRBJ1-5, with D perhaps TRBD1 (6 bases). The CDR3 extends over 13 amino acids. Germline CDR1 is SSHAT and CDR2 is FNYEAQ (reference sequence).

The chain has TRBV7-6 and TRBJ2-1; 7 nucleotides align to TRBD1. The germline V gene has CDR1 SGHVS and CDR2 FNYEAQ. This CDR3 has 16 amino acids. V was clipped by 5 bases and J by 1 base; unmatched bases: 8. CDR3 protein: CASSPRRQGSYNEQFF. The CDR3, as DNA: TGTGCCAGCAGCCCCCGTCGACAGGGATCCTACAATGAGCAGTTCTTC.

CDR3 nucleotide sequence: TGCGCCAGCAGAGTTGGACCTAACTATGGCTACACCTTC. Encoded protein: CASRVGPNYGYTF. The gene calls are TRBV5-1 and TRBJ1-2; D remains unclear. CDR1 and CDR2 (germline): SGHRS, YFSETQ. The CDR3 is 13 amino acids. The V gene lost 5 bases and the J gene lost 0 bases, with 8 bases spanning the gap.

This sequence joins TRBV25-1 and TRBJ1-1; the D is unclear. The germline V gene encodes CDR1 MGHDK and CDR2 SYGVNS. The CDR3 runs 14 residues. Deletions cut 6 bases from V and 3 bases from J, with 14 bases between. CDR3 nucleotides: TGTGCCAGCAGCCTCTTCGGCTTGCACACTGAAGCTTTCTTT. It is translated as CASSLFGLHTEAFF.

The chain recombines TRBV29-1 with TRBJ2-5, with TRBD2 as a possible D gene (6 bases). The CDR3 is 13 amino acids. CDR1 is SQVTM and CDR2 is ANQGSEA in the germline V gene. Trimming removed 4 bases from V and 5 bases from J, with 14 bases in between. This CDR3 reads CSVGRGVGETQYF. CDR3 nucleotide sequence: TGCAGCGTTGGACGCGGGGTAGGGGAGACCCAGTACTTC.

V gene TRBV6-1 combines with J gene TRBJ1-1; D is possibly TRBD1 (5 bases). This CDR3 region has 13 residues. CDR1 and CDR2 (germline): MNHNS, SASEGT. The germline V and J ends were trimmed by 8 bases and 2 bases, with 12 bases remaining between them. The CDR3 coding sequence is TGTGCCAGCGACCGGGGGTTCAACACTGAAGCTTTCTTT. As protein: CASDRGFNTEAFF.

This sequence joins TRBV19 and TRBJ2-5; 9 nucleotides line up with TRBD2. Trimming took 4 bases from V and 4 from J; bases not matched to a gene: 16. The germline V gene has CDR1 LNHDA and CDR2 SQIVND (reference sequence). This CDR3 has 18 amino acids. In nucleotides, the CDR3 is TGTGCCAGTAGTAAAAGGGGACTGCGGGAGGGCATTATAGAGACCCAGTACTTC. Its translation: CASSKRGLREGIIETQYF.

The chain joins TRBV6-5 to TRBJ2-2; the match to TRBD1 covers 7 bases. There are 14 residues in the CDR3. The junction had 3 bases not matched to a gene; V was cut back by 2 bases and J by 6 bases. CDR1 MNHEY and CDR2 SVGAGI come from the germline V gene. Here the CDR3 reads CASSYRTGPGELFF. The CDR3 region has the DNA TGTGCCAGCAGTTACCGGACAGGCCCCGGGGAGCTGTTTTTT.

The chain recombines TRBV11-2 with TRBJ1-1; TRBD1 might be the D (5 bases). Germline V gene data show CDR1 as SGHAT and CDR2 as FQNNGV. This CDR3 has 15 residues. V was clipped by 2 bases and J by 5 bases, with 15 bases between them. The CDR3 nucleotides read TGTGCCAGCAGCTTATTGGGACTCTCAGGGACTGAAGCTTTCTTT. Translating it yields CASSLLGLSGTEAFF.

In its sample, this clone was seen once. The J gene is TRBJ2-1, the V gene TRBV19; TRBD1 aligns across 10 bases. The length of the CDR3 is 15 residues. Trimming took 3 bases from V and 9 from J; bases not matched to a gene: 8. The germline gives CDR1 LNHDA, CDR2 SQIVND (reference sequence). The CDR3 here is CASSMDGTGVGEQFF. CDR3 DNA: TGTGCCAGTAGTATGGATGGGACAGGGGTTGGTGAGCAGTTCTTC.

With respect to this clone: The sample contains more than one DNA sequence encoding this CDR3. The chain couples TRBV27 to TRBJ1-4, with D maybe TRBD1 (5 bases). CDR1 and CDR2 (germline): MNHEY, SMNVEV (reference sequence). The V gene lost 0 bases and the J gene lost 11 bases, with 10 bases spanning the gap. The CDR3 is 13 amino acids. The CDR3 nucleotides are TGTGCCAGCAGTTTATCTCAGGGTTCGAAACTGTTTTTT. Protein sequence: CASSLSQGSKLFF.

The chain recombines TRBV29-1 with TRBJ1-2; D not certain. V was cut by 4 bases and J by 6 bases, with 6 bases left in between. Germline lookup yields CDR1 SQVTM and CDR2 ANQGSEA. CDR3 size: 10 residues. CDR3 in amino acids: CSVGGNGYTF. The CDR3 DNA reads TGCAGCGTTGGAGGGAATGGCTACACCTTC.

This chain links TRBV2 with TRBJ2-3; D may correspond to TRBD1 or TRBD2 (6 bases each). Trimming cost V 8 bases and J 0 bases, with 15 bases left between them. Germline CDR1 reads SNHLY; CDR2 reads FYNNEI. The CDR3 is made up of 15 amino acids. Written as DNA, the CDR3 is TGTGCCAGCCGCGAGTTAGGGGGGAGCACAGATACGCAGTATTTT. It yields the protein CASRELGGSTDTQYF. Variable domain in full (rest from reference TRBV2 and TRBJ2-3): EPEVTQTPSHQVTQMGQEVILRCVPISNHLYFYWYRQILGQKVEFLVSFYNNEISEKSEIFDDQFSVERPDGSNFTLKIRSTKLEDSAMYFCASRELGGSTDTQYFGPGTRLTVL.